The rows below give T cell receptor beta chains drawn from one sample of a study of blood T cells in healthy people across ages. From the 5' RACE reads, TCRdb called clonotypes with MiXCR, one entry per CDR3 protein. The sample lists approximately 700,000 distinct CDR3 sequences, about a third occurring once. Specimen: blood. These receptors were collected from a woman at least 80 years old in good health. Each CDR3 is given with its conserved first and last residue. D genes are given only for firm matches. Expanded clones are given a class, and other clones once, few, many or no size at all.

J,length,V,D,size,CDR3,DNA
TRBJ1-2,17,TRBV24-1,-,-,CATSDLSAVRDRYGYTF,TGTGCCACCAGTGATTTGTCAGCGGTGCGGGATAGGTATGGCTACACCTTC
TRBJ1-2,15,TRBV27,TRBD1,many,CASRRPGQGDYGYTF,TGTGCCAGCAGGAGGCCGGGACAGGGGGATTATGGCTACACCTTC
TRBJ2-1,14,TRBV9,-,many,CASSPGTSHNEQFF,TGTGCCAGCAGCCCGGGAACCAGTCATAATGAGCAGTTCTTC
TRBJ1-1,16,TRBV7-2,-,-,CASSSPLGGGSTEAFF,TGTGCCAGCAGCTCCCCCCTGGGGGGAGGAAGCACTGAAGCTTTCTTT
TRBJ1-1,13,TRBV30,-,many,CARQGNRDTEAFF,TGTGCCCGCCAAGGAAACAGGGACACTGAAGCTTTCTTT
TRBJ2-3,14,TRBV2,TRBD2,few,CASGGGSKTDTQYF,TGTGCCAGCGGCGGGGGGTCCAAGACAGATACGCAGTATTTT
TRBJ2-5,14,TRBV20-1,-,many,CSARVAGTQETQYF,TGCAGTGCTAGAGTGGCGGGGACCCAAGAGACCCAGTACTTC
TRBJ2-5,15,TRBV7-2,TRBD2,many,CASSSASGGLGTQYF,TGTGCCAGCAGCTCTGCTAGCGGGGGTTTAGGGACCCAGTACTTC
TRBJ1-1,13,TRBV20-1,-,-,CSASGQFETEAFF,TGCAGTGCTTCAGGACAGTTTGAGACTGAAGCTTTCTTT
TRBJ2-7,14,TRBV2,TRBD1,many,CASSAGTGSHEQYF,TGTGCCAGCAGTGCCGGGACAGGGTCCCACGAGCAGTACTTC
TRBJ2-5,14,TRBV20-1,-,-,CSARDLGASGAQYF,TGCAGTGCTAGAGATCTAGGGGCGTCGGGGGCCCAGTACTTC
TRBJ1-1,17,TRBV7-2,TRBD1,-,CASSRSFGTGLRTEAFF,TGTGCCAGCAGCCGGTCGTTCGGGACAGGGTTACGGACTGAAGCTTTCTTT
TRBJ2-7,12,TRBV20-1,TRBD1,many,CSAGPQGYEQYF,TGCAGTGCTGGCCCACAGGGGTACGAGCAGTACTTC
TRBJ2-1,14,TRBV12-3/TRBV12-4,-,many,CASRLLATTAEQFF,TGTGCCAGCAGACTACTAGCTACTACAGCTGAGCAGTTCTTC
TRBJ2-3,17,TRBV15,-,-,CATSRDPLAREIDTQYF,TGTGCCACCAGCAGAGACCCCCTAGCGAGGGAGATAGATACGCAGTATTTT
TRBJ2-1,18,TRBV4-3,TRBD2,-,CASSHRGGVAGGGNEQFF,TGCGCCAGCAGCCATCGAGGGGGAGTAGCGGGGGGGGGAAATGAGCAGTTCTTC
TRBJ2-3,15,TRBV27,TRBD2,-,CASVAAGGPTDTQYF,TGTGCCAGCGTGGCCGCGGGAGGTCCCACAGATACGCAGTATTTT
TRBJ2-3,15,TRBV10-3,TRBD2,many,CAISETSGSTDTQYF,TGTGCCATCAGTGAAACTAGCGGTAGCACAGATACGCAGTATTTT
TRBJ2-5,14,TRBV11-3,-,once,CASSLESVQETQYF,TGTGCCAGCAGCTTAGAGTCGGTTCAAGAGACCCAGTACTTC